This T cell receptor (beta chain) derives from a study of cytomegalovirus exposure and HLA in healthy donors (dated by TCRdb to about 2017). Turning to the overall study: According to a later analysis, the 100 to 150 validation repertoires were produced on the same platform as the roughly 600 repertoires of the first cohort. The aim of the study was to test whether cataloging public T cell receptors could identify signatures of past pathogen exposure. A separate validation cohort of over 95 different subjects was used in addition to the approximately 640-subject first cohort. High-throughput TCR immunosequencing, statistical association of individual TCRs with disease status, and machine learning were combined to predict cytomegalovirus infection status.

Library prep was done by the immunoSEQ multiplex PCR assay. On the study's bioinformatics: A statistical classification framework was built to diagnose cytomegalovirus status from the catalog of TCR beta chain sequences. Drawn from immuneACCESS, this table holds only the in-frame rearrangements with V and J called that TCRdb kept. Clones are partly lost; checked studies trace under half to an unresolved V gene and leave the rest unexplained. Clonal size and the V and J genes are those of that table, whereas D and trimming came from the DNA. For this sample the table gives fewer than 100,000 clones, of which about 94% were detected only once. Less than 2.5% of the sample lies in the top ten. What the authors observed across the whole study: The authors suggested that the approach could potentially be generalized to other disease states and immunological phenotypes. A later analysis lacked HLA typing for the validation cohort, so it scored co-occurrence in that cohort across all 120 or so repertoires. The study gave a list of under 200 TCR beta chains associated with cytomegalovirus. A few of the identified cytomegalovirus-associated TCR beta chains were confirmed in vitro to be specific for cytomegalovirus antigens. Subsequent analysis determined that TCRs grouped into clusters in the first cohort also showed a tendency toward co-occurrence across the 130 or so validation repertoires, and 94% of cluster scores exceeded 0. Across donors, most TCR sequences were observed very rarely, whereas some public TCRs were present in many individuals. The classifier was reported to diagnose cytomegalovirus status with high specificity and sensitivity in both the original and validation cohorts.

Separate from the approximately 700-subject first cohort, the validation cohort of 95 to 150 subjects was the group to which the donors belonged. In the case of this clone: Its antigen has not been determined. Base qualities are not recorded, but no much larger clone differs from it by a single base.

The TCR comes from a woman aged 18-35 years in good health and CMV-seronegative. Specimen: PBMCs.

CDR3 protein: CASSFTSMNTEAFF. DNA sequence: TGTGCCAGCAGTTTCACCAGTATGAACACTGAAGCTTTCTTT. The receptor chain draws on TRBV27 and TRBJ1-1; the D gene assignment is ambiguous. The germline V gene (reference sequence) yields MNHEY for CDR1 and SMNVEV for CDR2. At the junction V is shortened by 3 bases and J by 0 bases, with 8 bases in between. The CDR3, from cysteine to phenylalanine, totals 14 residues. Of the read, only the CDR3 DNA is kept; its 42 bases are in frame from base 1.